The 11 T cell receptor beta chains presented below share a single source sample, sequenced in a study of T-cell reconstitution after alpha-beta-depleted transplantation in children. The TCRbeta library was prepared with unique molecular identifiers. TCRdb re-called the PCR reads with MiXCR, one entry per CDR3 protein. The sample carries under 750,000 distinct CDR3 sequences, about 21% recorded once. This material consisted of PBMCs, mostly from graft donor cells, taken 360 days after TCRalphabeta/CD19-depleted stem cell transplant. These receptors were taken from a boy under two years old who had a stem cell transplant for acute myeloid leukemia, so the T cells may come from the graft donor.

The table lists this clonotype with a few counts. The V and J genes are TRBV12-3 or TRBV12-4 and TRBJ2-2, with 8 bases aligning to TRBD2. J gave up 3 bases and V 11 bases, and 11 bases lay outside the gene matches. The CDR3 covers 15 residues. DNA for the CDR3: TGTGCCGGTACCCGGGGGGGTTCTTACACCGGGGAGCTGTTTTTT. It translates to CAGTRGGSYTGELFF.

This clonotype was observed many times. This chain links TRBV3-1 with TRBJ1-1; D remains ambiguous. The CDR3 has 14 amino acids. The ends were cut back, 3 bases at V and 0 bases at J, with 8 bases in the middle. CDR1 and CDR2 (germline): LGHDT, YNNKEL (reference sequence). The CDR3: CASSHEVMNTEAFF. The CDR3 bases are TGTGCCAGCAGCCACGAGGTTATGAACACTGAAGCTTTCTTT.

At least ten counts were recorded for this clonotype. The rearrangement uses TRBV11-1 and TRBJ2-2; 8 bases agree with TRBD2. Per germline, CDR1 SGHAT and CDR2 FQDESV (reference sequence). This CDR3 is 18 amino acids long. Trimming removed 8 bases from V and 5 bases from J; junction bases left unmatched: 19. The CDR3 DNA follows: TGTGCCAGCGCTCTACGTCCGGCGGGGGGTTTAGGGACCGGGGAGCTGTTTTTT. It encodes CASALRPAGGLGTGELFF.

This clonotype was recorded many times. This rearrangement joins TRBV4-3 to TRBJ2-5; possibly TRBD2 for D (5 bases). The V end lost 0 bases, the J end lost 1 base, and 9 bases lay between the germline ends. The germline V gene has CDR1 LGHNA and CDR2 YSLEER. The CDR3 has 15 residues. CDR3 nucleotides: TGCGCCAGCAGCCAAGAGTGGACTTCCCAAGAGACCCAGTACTTC. Protein product: CASSQEWTSQETQYF.

This clonotype was recorded many times. V and J are TRBV30 and TRBJ2-6, with D perhaps TRBD2 (5 bases). Germline CDR1 reads GTSNPN; CDR2 reads SVGIG (reference sequence). Trimming shortened V by 3 bases and J by 4 bases, and 13 bases separated the two germline ends. The CDR3 is 15 residues long. The CDR3 DNA sequence: TGTGCCTGGAGAGGCGTGCGGGTCGGGGCCAACGTCCTGACTTTC. Its protein is CAWRGVRVGANVLTF. The whole variable domain, filled in from reference TRBV30 and TRBJ2-6, reads SQTIHQWPATLVQPVGSPLSLECTVEGTSNPNLYWYRQAAGRGLQLLFYSVGIGQISSEVPQNLSASRPQDRQFILSSKKLLLSDSGFYLCAWRGVRVGANVLTFGAGSRLTVL.

This chain joins TRBV29-1 and TRBJ2-2; D is tentatively TRBD1 or TRBD2 (6 bases each). The CDR3 runs 14 residues. Germline values: CDR1 SQVTM, CDR2 ANQGSEA. Trimming cost V 6 bases and J 6 bases, with 17 bases left between them. The CDR3: CSVLKQEGAGELFF. In nucleotides, the CDR3 is TGCAGCGTCCTCAAGCAGGAGGGGGCCGGGGAGCTGTTTTTT.

The chain joins TRBV4-3 to TRBJ1-3; D perhaps matches TRBD1 (5 bases). The CDR3 runs to 17 residues. Trimming took 3 bases from V and 2 from J, leaving 17 bases between them. Looked up from germline, CDR1 is LGHNA and CDR2 is YSLEER. CDR3: CASSQLRGGAAGNTIYF. CDR3 DNA: TGCGCCAGCAGCCAGCTCCGCGGCGGGGCCGCTGGAAACACCATATATTTT.

This clonotype was recorded a few times. The chain combines TRBV20-1 with TRBJ2-7; 9 bases agree with TRBD1. The junction had 4 bases not matched to a gene; V was cut back by 0 bases and J by 4 bases. Germline-derived CDR1 and CDR2 are DFQATT and SNEGSKA (reference sequence). This CDR3 is 14 amino acids long. Written as DNA, the CDR3 is TGCAGTGCTAGAGAGGACAGGGGTGGTTACGAGCAGTACGTC. Translated, it gives CSAREDRGGYEQYV.

This clonotype was counted ten times or more. The V call is TRBV12-3 or TRBV12-4, the J call TRBJ2-4, with D perhaps TRBD1 (6 bases). This CDR3 is 15 amino acids long. V lost 6 bases to trimming and J lost 5 bases, with 17 bases between them. The CDR3 region is CASRIGQHLQNIQYF. In DNA form, the CDR3 reads TGTGCCAGCAGGATAGGACAGCATCTCCAAAACATTCAGTACTTC.

This clonotype was seen ten or more times. This chain connects TRBV28 to TRBJ2-1; 9 bases line up with TRBD2. This CDR3 is 16 amino acids long. The V segment lost 6 bases and the J segment 4 bases; nucleotides outside the gene matches: 10. Germline values: CDR1 MDHEN, CDR2 SYDVKM. The CDR3 protein is CASSSALAGWYNEQFF. CDR3 bases: TGTGCCAGCAGCAGCGCGCTAGCGGGGTGGTACAATGAGCAGTTCTTC.

CDR3 DNA sequence: TGCAGTGCTAGATCCGGAGGGGGGAACCAAGAGACCCAGTACTTC. Protein sequence: CSARSGGGNQETQYF. The chain has TRBV20-1 and TRBJ2-5; perhaps D is TRBD1 or TRBD2 (6 bases each). From germline, CDR1 is DFQATT and CDR2 SNEGSKA (reference sequence). This CDR3 spans 15 amino acids. V was shortened by 2 bases and J by 0 bases, with 13 bases between the two germline ends.